This TCR beta chain was observed in a study of T cells in Graves' hyperthyroidism and ophthalmopathy. This clonotype was found many times. Trimming at V came to 6 bases and at J to 5 bases, leaving 14 bases not matched to a gene. The CDR3 sequence is 16 residues long. The V gene's germline CDR1 is SGDLS and CDR2 YYNGEE. Amplification of TCR beta CDR3 regions was performed using RNA transcripts as template. The HTBI primer set drove a first-round RT-PCR of the TCR CDR3. TCRdb redid the calling of the multiplex PCR reads with MiXCR, one entry per CDR3 protein. The top ten hold around 19% of the sample, which has fewer than 500,000 distinct CDR3 sequences, more than 12% seen once.

This receptor was obtained from a woman in her twenties or thirties with Graves' ophthalmopathy. The chain uses TRBV9 and TRBJ1-2; 9 nucleotides line up with TRBD1. The specimen was blood. The CDR3 region has the DNA TGTGCCAGCACCCCCTCGATCCGGGACAGGGCATATGGCTACACCTTC. This encodes CASTPSIRDRAYGYTF.